This TCR beta chain is drawn from a study of blood T cell repertoires in COVID-19. Study context: There were acute and convalescent COVID-19 samples, and they came from the United States, Italy and Spain.

Under the authors' procedure: How many nucleated cells were present was estimated from reference gene primer amplification. Assay used: immunoSEQ multiplex PCR; TCRdb lists only in-frame clones, some missing. The V and J calls and clone size were taken over from that table, and D and trimming were inferred from the DNA. Of 130,000 to 150,000 clones listed, approximately 91% are singletons. This clone was detected once. CDR3 length equals 14 residues. V dropped 6 bases and J dropped 0 bases, with 9 bases sitting between them. CDR1 and CDR2 (germline): MNHEY, SVGAGI. Sequences were obtained from peripheral blood. This TCR was recovered from a man aged 65 to 79 with acute or convalescent COVID-19. V and J are TRBV6-5 and TRBJ1-5; D is unresolved. CDR3 DNA sequence: TGTGCCAGCAGCTCAGTTGATAGCAATCAGCCCCAGCATTTT. Protein product: CASSSVDSNQPQHF.